Below are 27 T cell receptor beta chains sequenced from a single sample in a study of T cells in women clearing cervical HPV infection. TCRdb's copy holds only in-frame clones and misses some; the assay was immunoSEQ multiplex PCR. The sample totals about 48,000 clones; its top ten clones hold under 2%. The sample consisted of blood buffy coat. These receptors were taken from a woman between 18 and 70 years old with a cervical HPV16 infection that either progressed to CIN3+ or cleared (not recorded which).

Details on this clone: The read falls 3 residues short of the CDR3 end, and the missing part is taken from the germline J gene. The V call is TRBV30, the J call TRBJ1-2, with TRBD1 as a possible D gene (6 bases). Trimming took 0 bases from V and 0 from J, leaving 14 bases between them. Germline V gives CDR1 GTSNPN, CDR2 SVGIG (reference sequence). The CDR3 contains 16 residues. The covered CDR3 bases are TGTGCCTGGAGTGTAATTCACAGGGCTACTAACTATGGC. Its translation: CAWSVIHRATNYG. The whole CDR3 region reads CAWSVIHRATNYGYTF.

To note about this clone: The sequence runs out 3 residues before the end of the CDR3; the remainder is reconstructed from the germline J gene. This chain uses TRBV5-1 with TRBJ1-6, with D perhaps TRBD1 (6 bases). The V and J ends lost 4 bases and 0 bases respectively, with 11 bases between them. The CDR3 consists of 16 residues. The germline gives CDR1 SGHRS, CDR2 YFSETQ. The sequenced part of the CDR3 DNA is TGCGCCAGCAGCCCGACAGGTAGCTCCTATAATTCACCC. Protein: CASSPTGSSYNSP. The full CDR3 is CASSPTGSSYNSPLHF. Complete variable domain (other parts from reference TRBV5-1 and TRBJ1-6): KAGVTQTPRYLIKTRGQQVTLSCSPISGHRSVSWYQQTPGQGLQFLFEYFSETQRNKGNFPGRFSGRQFSNSRSEMNVSTLELGDSALYLCASSPTGSSYNSPLHFGNGTRLTVT.

In the case of this clone: The read gets to within 3 residues of the CDR3 end, and the germline J gene fills in the rest. The chain recombines TRBV7-9 with TRBJ1-1; no clear D gene. V lost 7 bases, J lost 0 bases, and 9 bases lay in between. Looked up from germline, CDR1 is SEHNR and CDR2 is FQNEAQ (reference sequence). The CDR3 has 13 residues. CDR3 DNA, as far as it was read: TGTGCCAGCACCCCGCAGGTGAACACTGAA. As protein: CASTPQVNTE. Given in full, the CDR3 is CASTPQVNTEAFF.

In regard to this clone: The read ends 3 residues early relative to the CDR3; the germline J gene fills the gap. The chain employs TRBV12-3 or TRBV12-4 and TRBJ2-5; the D gene is possibly TRBD1 (6 bases). V lost 1 base to trimming and J lost 2 bases, with 11 bases between them. This CDR3 has 15 residues. Incomplete CDR3 DNA: TGTGCCAGCAGTTTAGGGGGGCGCGAACAAGAGACC. Translation: CASSLGGREQET. The whole CDR3 region reads CASSLGGREQETQYF.

Remarks on this clone: The sequenced fragment ends 3 residues before the CDR3 boundary, so the rest is inferred from the germline J gene. This rearrangement joins TRBV30 to TRBJ1-3; no definite D call. The CDR3 consists of 15 residues. Germline V gene data show CDR1 as GTSNPN and CDR2 as SVGIG (reference sequence). The V and J ends lost 3 bases and 2 bases respectively, with 14 bases between them. Here the CDR3 reads CAWSLARKTGNTIYF. The CDR3 bases that were read are TGTGCCTGGAGCTTAGCCCGCAAAACTGGAAACACC.

Details on this clone: The read ends 3 residues before the CDR3 terminus; that terminus is restored from the germline J gene. The rearrangement uses TRBV18 and TRBJ2-5, with 10 bases matching TRBD2. Looked up from germline, CDR1 is KGHSH and CDR2 is LQKENI. V lost 3 bases and J lost 5; bases outside the gene matches: 3. CDR3 length: 14 residues. The covered CDR3 bases are TGTGCCAGCTCACCTGGACTAGCGGCGGAGACC. Amino acids: CASSPGLAAET. The entire CDR3 protein reads CASSPGLAAETQYF. Full variable domain (outside the CDR3, taken from reference TRBV18 and TRBJ2-5): NAGVMQNPRHLVRRRGQEARLRCSPMKGHSHVYWYRQLPEEGLKFMVYLQKENIIDESGMPKERFSAEFPKEGPSILRIQQVVRGDSAAYFCASSPGLAAETQYFGPGTRLLVL.

In the case of this clone: The read comes to an end 3 residues before the CDR3 does, leaving the germline J gene to fill in the end. The chain combines TRBV5-6 with TRBJ1-2, with TRBD1 as a possible D gene (6 bases). The CDR3 loop spans 15 amino acids. Trimming stripped 3 bases from V and 0 bases from J, with 12 bases between. CDR1 is SGHDT, CDR2 YYEEEE, per germline. CDR3 residues: CASSSNRDANYGYTF. CDR3 DNA, as far as it was read: TGTGCCAGCAGCTCCAACAGGGACGCTAACTATGGC.

Incomplete CDR3 DNA: TGTGCCAGCGGGGACACCATCGCAACTAATGAAAAA. It translates to CASGDTIATNEK. In full, the CDR3 reads CASGDTIATNEKLFF. J is TRBJ1-4 and V is TRBV12-3 or TRBV12-4; possible D gene TRBD1, 6 bases. The CDR3 extends 3 residues past the end of the read, so its final part is completed from the germline J gene. The CDR3 runs 15 residues. V was shortened by 8 bases and J by 0 bases, with 13 bases between the two germline ends.

Concerning this clone itself: The read falls 3 residues short of the CDR3 end, and the missing part is taken from the germline J gene. The chain joins TRBV27 to TRBJ2-7; D may be TRBD2 (6 bases). V was cut by 2 bases and J by 2 bases, with 10 bases left in between. This CDR3 spans 14 amino acids. Looked up from germline, CDR1 is MNHEY and CDR2 is SMNVEV (reference sequence). This CDR3 is CASSLEPGAYEQYF. The part of the CDR3 DNA that was read is TGTGCCAGCAGTTTAGAACCGGGGGCCTACGAG.

Concerning this clone itself: The DNA ends 3 residues before the CDR3 does, and the rest of the CDR3 is filled in from the germline J gene. The V and J genes are TRBV7-9 and TRBJ2-5, with TRBD1 matching over 7 bases. The CDR3 is 14 amino acids. V lost 1 base and J lost 5; bases outside the gene matches: 4. Germline V gives CDR1 SEHNR, CDR2 FQNEAQ (reference sequence). The sequenced CDR3 bases are TGTGCCAGCAGCTTAGGGACAGGTTTGGAGACC. This sequence encodes CASSLGTGLET. The entire CDR3 reads CASSLGTGLETQYF.

Concerning this clone itself: Read coverage stops 3 residues before the CDR3 terminus; the germline J gene supplies the remainder. The V and J genes are TRBV20-1 and TRBJ1-1; 10 nucleotides line up with TRBD1. The germline CDR1 and CDR2 sequences are DFQATT and SNEGSKA (reference sequence). CDR3 length: 15 residues. J lost 7 bases, V lost 1 base, and 9 bases had no gene match. Incomplete CDR3 DNA: TGCAGTGCTAGAGGCCCTCTGGACAGGGGGGGTGAA. As protein: CSARGPLDRGGE. The whole CDR3 protein reads CSARGPLDRGGEAFF.

Comment on this clone: The CDR3 goes on 3 residues after the read ends, and that part is filled in from the germline J gene. The chain carries TRBV5-1 and TRBJ2-1, with TRBD2 identical over 8 bases. The CDR3 is made up of 16 amino acids. Germline V gene sequence: CDR1 SGHRS, CDR2 YFSETQ. V dropped 4 bases and J dropped 0; count of bases not matched to a gene: 6. This CDR3 reads CASSTLAGNSYNEQFF. CDR3 DNA (partial): TGCGCCAGCAGCACGTTAGCGGGAAACTCCTACAATGAG.

As regards this clone: The sequenced fragment ends 3 residues before the CDR3 boundary, so the rest is inferred from the germline J gene. This chain uses TRBV4-1 with TRBJ1-2, with D perhaps TRBD1 (5 bases). The CDR3 covers 15 residues. Germline loops: CDR1 MGHRA, CDR2 YSYEKL. V dropped 3 bases and J dropped 4 bases, with 15 bases sitting between them. The DNA read from the CDR3 is TGCGCCAGCAGCCATGAACCGGGACTTCTCTATGGC. Amino acid sequence: CASSHEPGLLYG. The entire CDR3 sequence reads CASSHEPGLLYGYTF.

Regarding this clone: The read halts 3 residues ahead of the CDR3 end, with the missing end drawn from the germline J gene. This chain links TRBV6-1 with TRBJ1-1, with D possibly matching TRBD1 (6 bases). From germline, CDR1 is MNHNS and CDR2 SASEGT. V lost 4 bases to trimming and J lost 3 bases, with 9 bases between them. This CDR3 spans 13 amino acids. Incomplete CDR3 DNA: TGTGCCAGCAGTGTACAGGGACACACTGAA. Its translation is CASSVQGHTE. In full, the CDR3 is CASSVQGHTEAFF.

Points on this clone: Read data end 3 residues before the CDR3 end; the end is taken from the germline J gene. The rearrangement joins TRBV4-2 to TRBJ1-1; D might be TRBD1 (5 bases). The CDR3 consists of 18 residues. V was shortened by 4 bases and J by 1 base, with 22 bases between the two germline ends. In germline, CDR1 is LGHNA, CDR2 YNFKEQ. This CDR3 is CASSLRDSRRIRNTEAFF. The covered CDR3 bases are TGTGCCAGCAGCCTGCGCGACAGCCGGAGAATTAGGAACACTGAA.

Turning to this clone: The read gets to within 3 residues of the CDR3 end, and the germline J gene fills in the rest. The genes are TRBV20-1 and TRBJ2-7, with 10 positions matching TRBD2. The J segment lost 4 bases and the V segment lost 3 bases, leaving 9 bases of the junction unmatched. The germline CDR1 and CDR2 sequences are DFQATT and SNEGSKA (reference sequence). The CDR3 runs 15 residues. CDR3 in amino acids: CSARRSSGSQYEQYF. CDR3 bases read: TGCAGTGCTAGGCGATCTAGCGGGAGTCAGTACGAG.

In the case of this clone: The read comes to an end 3 residues before the CDR3 does, leaving the germline J gene to fill in the end. The chain has TRBV5-1 and TRBJ1-2; no clear D. Germline loops: CDR1 SGHRS, CDR2 YFSETQ. V lost 6 bases and J lost 5, with 14 bases in between. The CDR3 is 13 residues long. The CDR3 bases that were read are TGCGCCAGCACTGCGGTGGGTGGGTATGGC. Protein sequence: CASTAVGGYG. The entire CDR3 reads CASTAVGGYGYTF.

A note on this clone: The read finishes 3 residues shy of the CDR3 end, and the germline J gene is used to complete it. V gene TRBV28 combines with J gene TRBJ2-7; D remains ambiguous. V lost 7 bases to trimming and J lost 2 bases, with 21 bases between them. The CDR3 is made up of 16 amino acids. Germline V gene sequence: CDR1 MDHEN, CDR2 SYDVKM. The CDR3 loop is CASTPSFLGATYEQYF. CDR3 DNA, as far as it was read: TGTGCCAGCACCCCCTCTTTTTTGGGCGCTACCTACGAG.

Concerning this clone: The read is 3 residues too short to cover the CDR3 end, so that end is filled in from the germline J gene. J is TRBJ2-2 and V is TRBV10-1, with 7 bases fitting TRBD2. Germline assignment: CDR1 WNHNN and CDR2 SYGVQD (reference sequence). This CDR3 comprises 14 residues. V was clipped by 7 bases and J by 5 bases; unmatched bases: 7. CDR3 DNA (partial): TGCGCCAGCACTGCGGGAGTGGGAACCGGGGAG. This gives the protein CASTAGVGTGE. Given in full, the CDR3 is CASTAGVGTGELFF.

About this clone: The CDR3 extends 3 residues past the end of the read, so its final part is completed from the germline J gene. The V and J genes are TRBV7-9 and TRBJ2-3; D not resolved. V dropped 4 bases and J dropped 6 bases, with 17 bases sitting between them. CDR3 size: 15 residues. The germline V gene encodes CDR1 SEHNR and CDR2 FQNEAQ (reference sequence). This chain's CDR3 is CASSSTLSGRDTQYF. The sequenced CDR3 bases are TGTGCCAGCAGCTCAACCTTATCGGGTAGGGATACG.

In regard to this clone: Coverage ceases 3 residues before the CDR3 finishes, and the germline J gene fills in the end. This chain uses TRBV20-1 with TRBJ1-5; 7 bases match TRBD1. The trim removed 5 bases at V and 2 bases at J, leaving 12 bases unmatched. Germline lookup yields CDR1 DFQATT and CDR2 SNEGSKA (reference sequence). CDR3 size: 16 residues. The CDR3 reads CSALRGRRGGNQPQHF. The sequenced CDR3 bases are TGCAGTGCTCTTAGGGGGCGCCGGGGTGGCAATCAGCCC.

For this clone: With the read ending 3 residues before the CDR3 end, the germline J gene is used to fill in that end. This chain uses TRBV2 with TRBJ1-1, with 7 bases that match TRBD1. V was clipped by 4 bases and J by 1 base; unmatched bases: 3. The CDR3 sequence is 14 residues long. Germline values: CDR1 SNHLY, CDR2 FYNNEI. Here the CDR3 reads CASSVYRGNTEAFF. The sequenced part of the CDR3 DNA is TGTGCCAGCAGTGTCTACAGGGGGAACACTGAA.

Regarding this clone: Read sequence stops 3 residues before the CDR3 end, and the germline J gene provides the missing end. The V gene is TRBV23-1, the J gene TRBJ1-1; D is uncertain. TRBV23-1 is known as an ORF, though its function is uncertain. Trimming stripped 7 bases from V and 0 bases from J, with 12 bases between. This CDR3 comprises 14 residues. The CDR3 protein is CASIYSLMNTEAFF. The DNA read from the CDR3 is TGCGCCAGCATTTACAGCCTTATGAACACTGAA.

Comment on this clone: The read gets to within 3 residues of the CDR3 end, and the germline J gene fills in the rest. The rearrangement uses TRBV14 and TRBJ2-1, with TRBD2 identical over 10 bases. The V gene end was trimmed by 2 bases and the J gene end by 4 bases; junction bases not matched to a gene: 8. Germline V gene lookup returns CDR1 SGHDN and CDR2 FVKESK. The CDR3 has 17 residues. The part of the CDR3 DNA that was read is TGTGCCAGCAGCCAATTCTTGGGACTAGCGCTATACAATGAG. Translation: CASSQFLGLALYNE. In full, the CDR3 is CASSQFLGLALYNEQFF.

With regard to this clone: The read terminates 3 residues before the CDR3 end, so the remaining end is supplied by the germline J gene. The chain is built from TRBV7-9 and TRBJ2-7; unclear D gene. The CDR3 is 13 residues long. The germline V gene encodes CDR1 SEHNR and CDR2 FQNEAQ (reference sequence). V lost 4 bases to trimming and J lost 0 bases, with 7 bases between them. CDR3 DNA (partial): TGTGCCAGCAGCTCTCAGGTCTCCTACGAG. It is translated as CASSSQVSYE. The full CDR3 is CASSSQVSYEQYF.

In the case of this clone: The missing CDR3 end, 3 residues past where the read stops, is filled in from the germline J gene. The J gene is TRBJ2-1, the V gene TRBV12-5; 8 bases are shared with TRBD1. CDR3 length: 13 residues. V shed 6 bases and J 9 bases; nucleotides not matched to a gene: 7. The germline V gene encodes CDR1 LGHNT and CDR2 FRNRAP. CDR3: CASGKDRGSEQFF. The DNA read from the CDR3 is TGTGCTAGTGGAAAAGACAGGGGAAGTGAG.

Remarks on this clone: The CDR3 is cut off 3 residues early in the read; its end comes from the germline J gene. The V call is TRBV7-6, the J call TRBJ2-5, with D possibly TRBD2 on 5 matching bases. The CDR3 length is 16 residues. Trimming took 5 bases from V and 1 from J, leaving 17 bases between them. Per germline, CDR1 SGHVS and CDR2 FNYEAQ. Partial CDR3 DNA: TGTGCCAGCAGCCCCACGGGGTTTCCGGGCCAAGAGACC. Its translation: CASSPTGFPGQET. The full-length CDR3 reads as CASSPTGFPGQETQYF.